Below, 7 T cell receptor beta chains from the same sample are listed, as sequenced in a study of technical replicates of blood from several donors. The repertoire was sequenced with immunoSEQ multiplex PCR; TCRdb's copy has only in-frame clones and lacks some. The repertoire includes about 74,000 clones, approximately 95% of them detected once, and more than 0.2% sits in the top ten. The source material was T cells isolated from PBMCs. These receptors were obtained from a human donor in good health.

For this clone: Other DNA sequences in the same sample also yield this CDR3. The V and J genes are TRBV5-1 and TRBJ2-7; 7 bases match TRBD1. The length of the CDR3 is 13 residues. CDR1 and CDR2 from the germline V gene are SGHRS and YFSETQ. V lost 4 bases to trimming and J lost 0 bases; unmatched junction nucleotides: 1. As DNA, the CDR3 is TGCGCCAGCAGCCGGACAGGCTCCTACGAGCAGTACTTC. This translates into CASSRTGSYEQYF. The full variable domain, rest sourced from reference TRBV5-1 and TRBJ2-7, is KAGVTQTPRYLIKTRGQQVTLSCSPISGHRSVSWYQQTPGQGLQFLFEYFSETQRNKGNFPGRFSGRQFSNSRSEMNVSTLELGDSALYLCASSRTGSYEQYFGPGTRLTVT.

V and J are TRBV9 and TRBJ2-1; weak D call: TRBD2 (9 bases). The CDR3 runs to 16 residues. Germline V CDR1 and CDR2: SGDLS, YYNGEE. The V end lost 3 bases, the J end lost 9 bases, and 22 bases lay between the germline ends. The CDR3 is CASSAGGGRAVGEQFF. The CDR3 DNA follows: TGTGCCAGCAGCGCAGGGGGCGGGAGGGCCGTAGGTGAGCAGTTCTTC.

The CDR3 bases are TGCGCCAGCAGCTTGGCCTCTCGGGACAGGGTGGATACGCAGTATTTT. Its translation is CASSLASRDRVDTQYF. The chain uses TRBV5-1 and TRBJ2-3; 9 bases map to TRBD1. Losses at the gene ends were 0 bases for V and 6 bases for J; bases not matched to a gene: 8. The CDR3 loop spans 16 amino acids. The V gene's germline CDR1 is SGHRS and CDR2 YFSETQ.

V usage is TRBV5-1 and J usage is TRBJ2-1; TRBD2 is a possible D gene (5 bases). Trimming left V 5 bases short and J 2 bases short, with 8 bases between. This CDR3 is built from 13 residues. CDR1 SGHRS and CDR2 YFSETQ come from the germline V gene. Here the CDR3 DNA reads TGCGCCAGCAGAGTGGAGGCCTACAATGAGCAGTTCTTC. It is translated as CASRVEAYNEQFF.

This CDR3 reads CASSVSRVGEQYF. The DNA for the CDR3 is TGTGCCAGCAGTGTTTCCAGGGTCGGCGAGCAGTACTTC. The chain recombines TRBV6-1 with TRBJ2-7, with D possibly matching TRBD1 (5 bases). Germline values: CDR1 MNHNS, CDR2 SASEGT. The CDR3 covers 13 residues. V lost 4 bases and J lost 6, with 13 bases in between.

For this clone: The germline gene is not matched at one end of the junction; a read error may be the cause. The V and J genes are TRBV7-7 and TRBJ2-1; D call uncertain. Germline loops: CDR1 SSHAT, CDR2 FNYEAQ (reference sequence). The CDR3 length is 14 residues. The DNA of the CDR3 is TGTGCTAGCAGCTTGGGCCTTAGTACAAATGAGCAGTTCTTC. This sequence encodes CASSLGLSTNEQFF. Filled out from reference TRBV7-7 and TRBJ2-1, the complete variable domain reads GAGVSQSPRYKVTKRGQDVTLRCDPISSHATLYWYQQALGQGPEFLTYFNYEAQPDKSGLPSDRFSAERPEGSISTLTIQRTEQRDSAMYRCASSLGLSTNEQFFGPGTRLTVL.

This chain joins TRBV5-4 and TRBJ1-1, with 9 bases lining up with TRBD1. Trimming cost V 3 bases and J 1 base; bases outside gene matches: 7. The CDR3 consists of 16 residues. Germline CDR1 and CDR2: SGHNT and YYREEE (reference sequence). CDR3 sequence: CASSSTGQGRNTEAFF. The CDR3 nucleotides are TGTGCCAGCAGCTCAACGGGACAGGGTAGGAACACTGAAGCTTTCTTT.